This T cell receptor (beta chain) originates from a study of shared clonotypes between healthy human individuals. As for the study in general: The composition of the donors was a couple of women and a few men aged 18 to 49. General study results and limits: Sequencing depth was expected to affect clonotype sharing among donors.

Regarding this clone: Its antigen is undetermined.

The assay was carried out at the deep level. The sequenced material, unsorted PBMC DNA, was run on ten immunoSEQ deep assay plates. Sequencing used immunoSEQ multiplex PCR; TCRdb keeps in-frame clones, though not all of them. This sample yields nearly 500,000 clones, of which 75% to 85% are seen a single time; 10% to 15% belongs to the top ten. Sequencing was performed on PBMCs. The source is a middle-aged woman in good health. Some clones in this sample may be carry-over from other donors' samples.

The CDR3 sequence is CASSVSGRYGTDTQYF. In DNA, the CDR3 is TGTGCCAGCAGTGTCAGCGGGAGATATGGCACAGATACGCAGTATTTT. This chain uses TRBV2 with TRBJ2-3; TRBD2 aligns across 8 bases. CDR1 and CDR2 from the germline V gene are SNHLY and FYNNEI. J was trimmed by 1 base and V by 4 bases; bases with no gene match: 7. The CDR3 is 16 residues long.